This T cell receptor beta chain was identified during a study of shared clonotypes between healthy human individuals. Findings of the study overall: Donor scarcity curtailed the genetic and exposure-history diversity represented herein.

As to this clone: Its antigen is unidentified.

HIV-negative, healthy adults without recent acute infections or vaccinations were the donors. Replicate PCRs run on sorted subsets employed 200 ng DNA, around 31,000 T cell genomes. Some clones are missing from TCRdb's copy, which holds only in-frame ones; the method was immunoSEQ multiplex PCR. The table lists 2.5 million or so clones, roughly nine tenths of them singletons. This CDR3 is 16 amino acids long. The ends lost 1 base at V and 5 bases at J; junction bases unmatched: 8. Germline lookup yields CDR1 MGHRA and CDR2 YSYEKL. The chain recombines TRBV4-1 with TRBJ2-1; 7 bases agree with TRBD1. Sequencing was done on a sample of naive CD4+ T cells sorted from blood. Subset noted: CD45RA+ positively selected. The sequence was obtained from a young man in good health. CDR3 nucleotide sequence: TGCGCCAGCAGCCAAGGTCCAGGGACAGCGAACAATGAGCAGTTCTTC. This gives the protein CASSQGPGTANNEQFF.